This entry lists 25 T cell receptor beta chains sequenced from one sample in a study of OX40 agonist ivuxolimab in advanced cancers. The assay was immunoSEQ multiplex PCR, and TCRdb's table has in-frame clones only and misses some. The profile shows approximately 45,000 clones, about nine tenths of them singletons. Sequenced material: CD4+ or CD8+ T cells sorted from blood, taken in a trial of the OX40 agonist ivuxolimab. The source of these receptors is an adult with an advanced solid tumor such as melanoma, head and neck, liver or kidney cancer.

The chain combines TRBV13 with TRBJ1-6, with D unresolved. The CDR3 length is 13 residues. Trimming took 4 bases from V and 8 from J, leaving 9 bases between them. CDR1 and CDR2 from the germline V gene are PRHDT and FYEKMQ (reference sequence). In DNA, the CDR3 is TGTGCCAGCAGCTCCGCTCTGGATTCACCCCTCCACTTT. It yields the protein CASSSALDSPLHF.

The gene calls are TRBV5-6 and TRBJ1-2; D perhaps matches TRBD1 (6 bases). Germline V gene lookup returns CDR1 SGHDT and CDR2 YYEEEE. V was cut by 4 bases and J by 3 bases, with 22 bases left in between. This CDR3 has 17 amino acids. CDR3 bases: TGTGCCAGCAGCGCAGCGCGGGGGCGCGGGGGGGACTATGGCTACACCTTC. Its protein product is CASSAARGRGGDYGYTF. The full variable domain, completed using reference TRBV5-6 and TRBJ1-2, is DAGVTQSPTHLIKTRGQQVTLRCSPKSGHDTVSWYQQALGQGPQFIFQYYEEEERQRGNFPDRFSGHQFPNYSSELNVNALLLGDSALYLCASSAARGRGGDYGYTFGSGTRLTVV.

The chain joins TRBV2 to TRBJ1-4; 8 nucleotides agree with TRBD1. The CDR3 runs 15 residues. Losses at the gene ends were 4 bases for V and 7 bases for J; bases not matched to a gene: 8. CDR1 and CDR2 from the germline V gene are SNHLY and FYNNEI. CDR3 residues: CASSAPGGQGEKLFF. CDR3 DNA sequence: TGTGCCAGCAGTGCCCCAGGAGGACAGGGTGAAAAACTGTTTTTT.

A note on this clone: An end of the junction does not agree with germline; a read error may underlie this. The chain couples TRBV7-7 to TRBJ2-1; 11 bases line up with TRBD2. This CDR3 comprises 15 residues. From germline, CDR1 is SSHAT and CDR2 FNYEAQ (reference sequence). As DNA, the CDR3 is TGTGCTAGCAGCTTAGGGACTAGCGGACACAATGAGCAGTTCTTC. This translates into CASSLGTSGHNEQFF.

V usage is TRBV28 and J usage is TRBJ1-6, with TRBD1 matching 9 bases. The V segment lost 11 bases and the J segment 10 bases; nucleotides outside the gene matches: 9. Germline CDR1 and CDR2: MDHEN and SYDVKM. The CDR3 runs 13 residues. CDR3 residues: CASRGTGKSPLHF. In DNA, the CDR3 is TGTGCCTCCCGGGGGACAGGGAAGTCACCCCTCCACTTT.

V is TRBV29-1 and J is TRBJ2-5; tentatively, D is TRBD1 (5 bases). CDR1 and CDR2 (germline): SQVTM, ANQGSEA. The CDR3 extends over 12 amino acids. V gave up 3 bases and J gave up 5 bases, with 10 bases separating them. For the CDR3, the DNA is TGCAGCGTTGAGCAGGGTTGGGAGACCCAGTACTTC. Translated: CSVEQGWETQYF.

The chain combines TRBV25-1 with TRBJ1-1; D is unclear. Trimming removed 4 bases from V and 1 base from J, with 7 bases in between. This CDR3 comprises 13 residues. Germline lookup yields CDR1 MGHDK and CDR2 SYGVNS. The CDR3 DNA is TGTGCCAGCAGTGTGGCCGCGAACACTGAAGCTTTCTTT. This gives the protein CASSVAANTEAFF.

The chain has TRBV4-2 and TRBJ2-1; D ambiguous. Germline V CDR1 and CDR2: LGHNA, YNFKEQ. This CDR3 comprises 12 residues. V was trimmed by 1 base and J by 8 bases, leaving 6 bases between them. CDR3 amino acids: CASSQVRYEQFF. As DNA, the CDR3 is TGTGCCAGCAGCCAAGTGAGATATGAGCAGTTCTTC.

The CDR3 coding sequence is TGTGCCAGCAGTTACAACAGGGACGAGCAGTACTTC. It is translated as CASSYNRDEQYF. The rearrangement joins TRBV6-6 to TRBJ2-7, with a weak D call TRBD1 (6 bases). Trimming stripped 2 bases from V and 5 bases from J, with 7 bases between. This CDR3 has 12 amino acids. CDR1 and CDR2 from the germline V gene are MNHNY and SVGAGI (reference sequence).

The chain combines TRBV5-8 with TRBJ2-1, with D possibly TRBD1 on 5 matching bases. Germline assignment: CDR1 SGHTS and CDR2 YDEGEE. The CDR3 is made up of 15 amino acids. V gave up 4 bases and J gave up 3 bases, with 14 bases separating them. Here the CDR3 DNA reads TGTGCCAGCAGCCCTGACAGTAGATTCTACAATGAGCAGTTCTTC. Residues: CASSPDSRFYNEQFF.

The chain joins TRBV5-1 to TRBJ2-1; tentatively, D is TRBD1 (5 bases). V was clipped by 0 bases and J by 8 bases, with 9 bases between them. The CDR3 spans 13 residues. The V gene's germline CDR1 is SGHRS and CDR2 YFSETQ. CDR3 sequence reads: CASSLEGVDEQFF. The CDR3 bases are TGCGCCAGCAGCTTGGAAGGGGTCGATGAGCAGTTCTTC.

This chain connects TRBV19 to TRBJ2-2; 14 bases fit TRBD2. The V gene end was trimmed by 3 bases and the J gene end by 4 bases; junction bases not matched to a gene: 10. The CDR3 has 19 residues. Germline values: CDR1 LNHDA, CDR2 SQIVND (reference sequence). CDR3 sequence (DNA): TGTGCCAGTAGTATCCCCTCCGGGACTAGCGGGGGTGCCACCGGGGAGCTGTTTTTT. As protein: CASSIPSGTSGGATGELFF. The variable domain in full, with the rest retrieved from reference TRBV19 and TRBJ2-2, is DGGITQSPKYLFRKEGQNVTLSCEQNLNHDAMYWYRQDPGQGLRLIYYSQIVNDFQKGDIAEGYSVSREKKESFPLTVTSAQKNPTAFYLCASSIPSGTSGGATGELFFGEGSRLTVL.

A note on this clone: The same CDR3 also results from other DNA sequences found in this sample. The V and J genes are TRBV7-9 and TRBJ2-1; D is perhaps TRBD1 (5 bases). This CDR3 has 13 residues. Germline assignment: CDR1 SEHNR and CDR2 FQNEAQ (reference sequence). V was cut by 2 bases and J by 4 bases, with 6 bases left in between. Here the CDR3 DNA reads TGTGCCAGCAGCTTAACAGGATACAATGAGCAGTTCTTC. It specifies CASSLTGYNEQFF.

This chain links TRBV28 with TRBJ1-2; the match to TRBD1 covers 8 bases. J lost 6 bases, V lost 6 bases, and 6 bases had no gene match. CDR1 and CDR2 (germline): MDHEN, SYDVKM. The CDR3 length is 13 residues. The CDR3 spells CASSSGQGNGYTF. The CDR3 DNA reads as TGTGCCAGCAGCTCTGGACAGGGTAATGGCTACACCTTC.

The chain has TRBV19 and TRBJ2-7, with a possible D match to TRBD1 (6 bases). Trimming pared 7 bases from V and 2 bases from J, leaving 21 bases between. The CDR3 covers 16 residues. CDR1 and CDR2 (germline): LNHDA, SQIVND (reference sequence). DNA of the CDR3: TGTGCCAGTACCGAGCCCAGGAGGACAGAAGCCTACGAGCAGTACTTC. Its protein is CASTEPRRTEAYEQYF.

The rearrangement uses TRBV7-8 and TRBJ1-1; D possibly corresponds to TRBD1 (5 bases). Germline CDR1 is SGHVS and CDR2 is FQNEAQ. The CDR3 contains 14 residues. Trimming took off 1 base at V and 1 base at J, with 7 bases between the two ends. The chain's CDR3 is CASSLGQTNTEAFF. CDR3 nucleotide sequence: TGTGCCAGCAGCTTAGGACAGACGAACACTGAAGCTTTCTTT.

CDR3 residues: CASSSWQGGNEKLFF. In DNA form, the CDR3 reads TGTGCCAGCAGTTCTTGGCAGGGGGGTAATGAAAAACTGTTTTTT. The chain uses TRBV27 and TRBJ1-4; 7 bases agree with TRBD1. This CDR3 contains 15 residues. Looked up from germline, CDR1 is MNHEY and CDR2 is SMNVEV (reference sequence). J was trimmed by 4 bases and V by 4 bases; bases with no gene match: 6.

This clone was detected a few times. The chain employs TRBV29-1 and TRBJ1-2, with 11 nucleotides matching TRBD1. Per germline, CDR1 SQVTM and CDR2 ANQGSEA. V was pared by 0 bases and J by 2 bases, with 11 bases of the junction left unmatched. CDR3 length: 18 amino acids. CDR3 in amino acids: CSVEDSGTGGHKNYGYTF. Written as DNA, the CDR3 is TGCAGCGTTGAAGATTCGGGGACAGGGGGGCACAAGAACTATGGCTACACCTTC. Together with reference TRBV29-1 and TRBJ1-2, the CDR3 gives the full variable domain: SAVISQKPSRDICQRGTSLTIQCQVDSQVTMMFWYRQQPGQSLTLIATANQGSEATYESGFVIDKFPISRPNLTFSTLTVSNMSPEDSSIYLCSVEDSGTGGHKNYGYTFGSGTRLTVV.

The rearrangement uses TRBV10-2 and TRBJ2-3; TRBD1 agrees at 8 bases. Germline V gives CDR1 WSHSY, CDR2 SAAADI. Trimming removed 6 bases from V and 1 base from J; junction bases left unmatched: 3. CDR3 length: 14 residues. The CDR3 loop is CASSGQGGTDTQYF. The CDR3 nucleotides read TGCGCCAGCAGCGGACAGGGAGGCACAGATACGCAGTATTTT.

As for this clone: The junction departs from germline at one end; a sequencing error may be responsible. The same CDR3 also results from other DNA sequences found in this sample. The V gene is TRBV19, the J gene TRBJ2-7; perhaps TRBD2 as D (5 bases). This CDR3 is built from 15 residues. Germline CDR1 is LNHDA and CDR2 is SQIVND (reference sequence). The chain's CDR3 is CASSIGLGLSYEQYF. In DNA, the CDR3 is TGCGCCAGTAGTATAGGGCTAGGACTCTCCTACGAGCAGTACTTC.

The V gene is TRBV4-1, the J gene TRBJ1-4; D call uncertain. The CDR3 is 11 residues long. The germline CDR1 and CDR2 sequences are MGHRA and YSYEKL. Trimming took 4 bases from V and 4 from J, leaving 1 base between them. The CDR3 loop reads CASSLNEKLFF. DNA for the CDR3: TGCGCCAGCAGCCTTAATGAAAAACTGTTTTTT.

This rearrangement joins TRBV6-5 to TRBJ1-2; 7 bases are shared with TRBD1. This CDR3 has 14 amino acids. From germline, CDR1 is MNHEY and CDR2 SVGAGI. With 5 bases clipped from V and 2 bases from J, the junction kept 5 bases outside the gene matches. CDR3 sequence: CASSHNRGNYGYTF. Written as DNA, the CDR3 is TGTGCCAGCAGTCATAACAGGGGAAACTATGGCTACACCTTC.

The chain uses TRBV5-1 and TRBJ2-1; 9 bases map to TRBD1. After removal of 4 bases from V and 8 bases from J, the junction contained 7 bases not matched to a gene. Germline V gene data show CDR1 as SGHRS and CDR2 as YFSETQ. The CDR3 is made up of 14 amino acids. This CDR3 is CASSAGQGTDEQFF. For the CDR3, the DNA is TGCGCCAGCAGCGCGGGACAGGGTACCGATGAGCAGTTCTTC.

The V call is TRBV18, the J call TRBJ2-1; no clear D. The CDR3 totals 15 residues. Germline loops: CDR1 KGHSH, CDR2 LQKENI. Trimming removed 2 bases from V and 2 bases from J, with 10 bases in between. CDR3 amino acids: CASSPSGRTYNEQFF. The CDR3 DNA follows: TGTGCCAGCTCACCATCGGGCCGAACCTACAATGAGCAGTTCTTC.

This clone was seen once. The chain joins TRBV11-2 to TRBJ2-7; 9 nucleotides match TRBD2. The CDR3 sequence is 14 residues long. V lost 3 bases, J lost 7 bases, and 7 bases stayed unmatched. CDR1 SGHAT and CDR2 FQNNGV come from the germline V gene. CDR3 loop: CASSLAGGPGEQYF. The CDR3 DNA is TGTGCCAGCAGCTTGGCGGGAGGGCCGGGGGAGCAGTACTTC.